This T cell receptor beta chain was identified during a study of immune evolution from preneoplasia to lung adenocarcinoma. The protocol was immunoSEQ multiplex PCR, while the TCRdb copy is restricted to in-frame clones and leaves out a portion. Among 7,700 or so clones, 75% to 85% were seen once, and the ten largest hold 6% to 8.5%. The V gene end was trimmed by 2 bases and the J gene end by 3 bases; junction bases not matched to a gene: 3. Germline CDR1 and CDR2: MGHRA and YSYEKL. The CDR3 is made up of 15 amino acids. The chain joins TRBV4-1 to TRBJ2-3; 9 bases are shared with TRBD1. What was sequenced was FFPE adjacent normal lung tissue. This clonotype was obtained from a person aged 70 to 85 with lung adenocarcinoma. The CDR3 nucleotides read TGCGCCAGCAGCCAATCGGGACAGGGTACAGATACGCAGTATTTT. It yields the protein CASSQSGQGTDTQYF.